This passage covers 29 T cell receptor beta chains from one sample sequenced in a study of early T cells in non-severe SARS-CoV-2 infection. TCRdb independently ran MiXCR on the 5' RACE reads; one entry per CDR3 protein. The sample yields tens of thousands of distinct CDR3 sequences, 8.7% seen once. Sequencing used whole blood, obtained at baseline. These receptors were collected from an adult who was a healthcare worker with PCR-confirmed SARS-CoV-2 infection or an uninfected control (not recorded which).

V usage is TRBV2 and J usage is TRBJ2-7; D is uncertain. Germline V gene sequence: CDR1 SNHLY, CDR2 FYNNEI. V gave up 6 bases and J gave up 0 bases, with 12 bases separating them. The CDR3 sequence is 14 residues long. CDR3 nucleotide sequence: TGTGCCAGCAGAGACTCGCTAAGCTCCTACGAGCAGTACTTC. Residues: CASRDSLSSYEQYF.

This chain connects TRBV5-4 to TRBJ2-6, with TRBD2 matching 13 bases. The CDR3 loop spans 16 amino acids. Germline V gene lookup returns CDR1 SGHNT and CDR2 YYREEE (reference sequence). Unmatched junction bases numbered 0, after V lost 4 bases and J lost 2 bases. CDR3 DNA: TGTGCCAGCAGCGGGACTAGCGGGGCTGGGGCCAACGTCCTGACTTTC. Translated, it gives CASSGTSGAGANVLTF.

The chain uses TRBV7-2 and TRBJ2-7; the match to TRBD1 covers 10 bases. CDR1 SGHTA and CDR2 FQGNSA come from the germline V gene. The trim removed 0 bases at V and 4 bases at J, leaving 9 bases unmatched. This CDR3 comprises 17 residues. The CDR3 reads CASSLAGTGQGLYEQYF. CDR3 DNA sequence: TGTGCCAGCAGCTTAGCGGGTACGGGACAGGGGTTGTACGAGCAGTACTTC.

This clonotype was seen a few times. The chain carries TRBV6-1 and TRBJ1-2; D unclear. The CDR3 consists of 12 residues. Per germline, CDR1 MNHNS and CDR2 SASEGT. V dropped 1 base and J dropped 3 bases, with 3 bases sitting between them. CDR3 nucleotide sequence: TGTGCCAGCAGTGAAGGGTACTATGGCTACACCTTC. Residues: CASSEGYYGYTF.

This clonotype was found a few times. V usage is TRBV6-1 and J usage is TRBJ2-3; 9 bases are shared with TRBD2. Germline-derived CDR1 and CDR2 are MNHNS and SASEGT. V trimming: 5 bases; J trimming: 3 bases; junction bases outside the gene matches: 12. This CDR3 contains 17 residues. The CDR3 spells CASSRQAGGPLTDTQYF. The CDR3 DNA reads as TGTGCCAGCAGTAGACAAGCGGGGGGCCCTTTAACAGATACGCAGTATTTT.

In its sample, this clonotype was seen a few times. The chain recombines TRBV18 with TRBJ2-1; the D gene is possibly TRBD2 (7 bases). The CDR3 is 13 amino acids. V lost 6 bases and J lost 10, with 16 bases in between. Germline lookup yields CDR1 KGHSH and CDR2 LQKENI. The DNA of the CDR3 is TGTGCCAGCTCTCAGGGGAGGGTACTAGAGCAGTTCTTC. Translating gives CASSQGRVLEQFF.

J is TRBJ2-7 and V is TRBV7-6; D gene uncertain. V lost 4 bases and J lost 7, with 17 bases in between. In germline, CDR1 is SGHVS, CDR2 FNYEAQ. This CDR3 region has 14 residues. The CDR3 sequence is CASSSGLGDPEQYF. The CDR3 coding sequence is TGTGCCAGCAGCTCCGGGCTGGGCGATCCGGAGCAGTACTTC.

V usage is TRBV29-1 and J usage is TRBJ2-5; 7 bases are a match to TRBD2. V lost 3 bases and J lost 5; bases outside the gene matches: 6. This CDR3 has 13 amino acids. Germline-derived CDR1 and CDR2 are SQVTM and ANQGSEA. The CDR3 DNA follows: TGCAGCGTTGAGCGGGGGTCGGGGGAGACCCAGTACTTC. Amino acid sequence: CSVERGSGETQYF.

This clonotype was counted many times. The chain joins TRBV7-9 to TRBJ2-7, with 7 bases fitting TRBD2. Germline V lookup: CDR1 SEHNR, CDR2 FQNEAQ (reference sequence). Trimming removed 5 bases from V and 0 bases from J; junction bases left unmatched: 7. The CDR3 is made up of 15 amino acids. CDR3: CASSLSGGSSYEQYF. CDR3 sequence (DNA): TGTGCCAGCAGCCTCTCGGGCGGGAGCTCCTACGAGCAGTACTTC.

This chain connects TRBV10-2 to TRBJ2-7; D not resolved. CDR3 size: 15 residues. The germline V and J ends were trimmed by 3 bases and 7 bases, with 19 bases remaining between them. Germline values: CDR1 WSHSY, CDR2 SAAADI. The CDR3 DNA reads as TGCGCCAGCAGTGAAGTAACATCGACCGTTGGGGAGCAGTACTTC. Residues: CASSEVTSTVGEQYF.

In this sample, this clonotype turned up a few times. The chain combines TRBV11-2 with TRBJ2-4; D remains ambiguous. Deletions cut 3 bases from V and 5 bases from J, with 8 bases between. The CDR3 consists of 13 residues. Germline V gene sequence: CDR1 SGHAT, CDR2 FQNNGV. The CDR3 bases are TGTGCCAGCAGCTTTGGGCAGCAAAACATTCAGTACTTC. Its translation: CASSFGQQNIQYF.

This clonotype has at least ten counts. The chain carries TRBV19 and TRBJ1-5; 9 bases align to TRBD1. CDR3 length: 15 residues. V dropped 3 bases and J dropped 5; count of bases not matched to a gene: 5. Germline values: CDR1 LNHDA, CDR2 SQIVND (reference sequence). The CDR3 reads CASSMVQGADQPQHF. CDR3 bases: TGTGCCAGTAGTATGGTACAGGGGGCGGATCAGCCCCAGCATTTT. Based on the CDR3 plus reference TRBV19 and TRBJ1-5, the full variable domain is DGGITQSPKYLFRKEGQNVTLSCEQNLNHDAMYWYRQDPGQGLRLIYYSQIVNDFQKGDIAEGYSVSREKKESFPLTVTSAQKNPTAFYLCASSMVQGADQPQHFGDGTRLSIL.

The J gene is TRBJ2-3, the V gene TRBV11-2; D is perhaps TRBD2 (5 bases). The CDR3 extends over 16 amino acids. The germline V and J ends were trimmed by 5 bases and 2 bases, with 17 bases remaining between them. Germline V gene sequence: CDR1 SGHAT, CDR2 FQNNGV. The CDR3 sequence: CASSGSGSTFTDTQYF. The CDR3 region has the DNA TGTGCCAGCAGCGGATCGGGATCCACTTTCACAGATACGCAGTATTTT.

This chain joins TRBV10-2 and TRBJ1-3; no clear D. This CDR3 comprises 14 residues. V lost 3 bases and J lost 0, with 6 bases in between. Looked up from germline, CDR1 is WSHSY and CDR2 is SAAADI. The DNA of the CDR3 is TGCGCCAGCAGTGACGCGAGCTCTGGAAACACCATATATTTT. Its protein product is CASSDASSGNTIYF.

There are a few counts of this clonotype. The chain uses TRBV2 and TRBJ2-7; maybe TRBD2 (6 bases). The germline gives CDR1 SNHLY, CDR2 FYNNEI. The CDR3 spans 18 residues. With 3 bases removed from V and 7 bases from J, the gap between germline ends came to 28 bases. The DNA of the CDR3 is TGTGCCAGCAGTGAGGTCCCCACCTGGGACTTGCGAGAACGGGAGCAGTACTTC. Protein: CASSEVPTWDLREREQYF.

The chain combines TRBV14 with TRBJ2-5; D not resolved. V lost 3 bases, J lost 0 bases, and 8 bases lay in between. In germline, CDR1 is SGHDN, CDR2 FVKESK. The CDR3 totals 14 residues. CDR3 DNA sequence: TGTGCCAGCAGCCACGTTTTGTACCAAGAGACCCAGTACTTC. Translating it yields CASSHVLYQETQYF.

This clonotype came up a few times. In nucleotides, the CDR3 is TGTGCCAGCACTAGCAGCCAGAAACTGTTTTTT. Residues: CASTSSQKLFF. J is TRBJ1-4 and V is TRBV7-6; D gene unclear. In germline, CDR1 is SGHVS, CDR2 FNYEAQ. The CDR3 totals 11 residues. Trimming removed 7 bases from V and 11 bases from J, with 11 bases in between.

The V call is TRBV6-1, the J call TRBJ2-7; 12 positions match TRBD2. Germline values: CDR1 MNHNS, CDR2 SASEGT. Germline trimming cut 10 bases from V and 3 bases from J; bases unmatched to any gene: 4. The CDR3 contains 13 residues. In nucleotides, the CDR3 is TGTGCCACCGGACTAGCGGGGAACTACGAGCAGTACTTC. Amino acids: CATGLAGNYEQYF.

CDR3 sequence (DNA): TGCAGCACGATGACAGGGTTAGAGACCCAGTACTTC. This sequence encodes CSTMTGLETQYF. J is TRBJ2-5 and V is TRBV29-1; 7 bases align to TRBD1. Germline V gene data show CDR1 as SQVTM and CDR2 as ANQGSEA. The ends lost 8 bases at V and 4 bases at J; junction bases unmatched: 7. This CDR3 comprises 12 residues. The full variable domain, with the rest looked up from reference TRBV29-1 and TRBJ2-5, is SAVISQKPSRDICQRGTSLTIQCQVDSQVTMMFWYRQQPGQSLTLIATANQGSEATYESGFVIDKFPISRPNLTFSTLTVSNMSPEDSSIYLCSTMTGLETQYFGPGTRLLVL.

This clonotype was seen many times. V usage is TRBV20-1 and J usage is TRBJ1-1, with D perhaps TRBD1 (6 bases). The germline V and J ends were trimmed by 3 bases and 7 bases, with 12 bases remaining between them. The CDR3 length is 12 residues. Germline CDR1 reads DFQATT; CDR2 reads SNEGSKA (reference sequence). Written as DNA, the CDR3 is TGCAGTGCTAGCCCGGACAGAGATGAAGCTTTCTTT. Translating gives CSASPDRDEAFF.

This clonotype was counted a few times. V usage is TRBV6-2 or TRBV6-3 and J usage is TRBJ1-1, with D tentatively TRBD1 (6 bases). This CDR3 is 13 amino acids long. CDR1 is MNHEY and CDR2 is SVGEGT in the germline V gene. The ends were cut back, 2 bases at V and 6 bases at J, with 10 bases in the middle. CDR3 sequence (DNA): TGTGCCAGCAGTTACAGGGGGTTATCTGAAGCTTTCTTT. It codes for CASSYRGLSEAFF.

CDR3 sequence (DNA): TGTGCCAGCAGCTTAGACCAAACCTACGAGCAGTACTTC. Protein product: CASSLDQTYEQYF. The chain recombines TRBV7-9 with TRBJ2-7; D uncertain. This CDR3 comprises 13 residues. Germline V gene sequence: CDR1 SEHNR, CDR2 FQNEAQ (reference sequence). V lost 1 base, J lost 2 bases, and 6 bases lay in between.

This clonotype has just a few counts. The rearrangement links TRBV18 to TRBJ2-5, with TRBD2 as a possible D gene (5 bases). The CDR3 covers 14 residues. V was cut by 4 bases and J by 1 base, with 10 bases left in between. In germline, CDR1 is KGHSH, CDR2 LQKENI. DNA of the CDR3: TGTGCCAGCTCACTCACGGGGATCCAAGAGACCCAGTACTTC. This codes for CASSLTGIQETQYF.

This clonotype rates as medium-sized. V gene TRBV4-1 combines with J gene TRBJ2-3, with 8 bases lining up with TRBD2. V lost 0 bases to trimming and J lost 0 bases; unmatched junction nucleotides: 5. The CDR3 spans 17 residues. CDR1 is MGHRA and CDR2 is YSYEKL in the germline V gene. CDR3 region: CASSQEPSGPSTDTQYF. CDR3 in DNA: TGCGCCAGCAGCCAAGAACCTAGCGGGCCTAGCACAGATACGCAGTATTTT.

The genes are TRBV18 and TRBJ1-1; the D is unclear. The length of the CDR3 is 12 residues. The germline gives CDR1 KGHSH, CDR2 LQKENI. Between the trimmed V and J ends, which lost 4 bases and 2 bases, there was a span of 5 bases. This chain's CDR3 is CASSRGNTEAFF. Here the CDR3 DNA reads TGTGCCAGCTCACGGGGTAACACTGAAGCTTTCTTT. Variable domain in full (rest from reference TRBV18 and TRBJ1-1): NAGVMQNPRHLVRRRGQEARLRCSPMKGHSHVYWYRQLPEEGLKFMVYLQKENIIDESGMPKERFSAEFPKEGPSILRIQQVVRGDSAAYFCASSRGNTEAFFGQGTRLTVV.

This clonotype was found many times. The rearrangement joins TRBV3-1 to TRBJ1-1; D uncertain. Trimming left V 1 base short and J 11 bases short, with 11 bases between. This CDR3 spans 12 amino acids. Germline assignment: CDR1 LGHDT and CDR2 YNNKEL (reference sequence). CDR3 region: CASSQGRSAAFF. The CDR3 DNA follows: TGTGCCAGCAGCCAAGGTCGCTCGGCGGCTTTCTTT.

This sequence joins TRBV19 and TRBJ1-2; TRBD1 aligns across 8 bases. V dropped 3 bases and J dropped 2; count of bases not matched to a gene: 8. CDR1 and CDR2 from the germline V gene are LNHDA and SQIVND (reference sequence). This CDR3 contains 16 residues. CDR3 sequence: CASSIGSGTGNYGYTF. The CDR3 DNA is TGTGCCAGTAGTATCGGATCCGGGACAGGCAACTATGGCTACACCTTC.

This clonotype was seen repeatedly, ten times or more. This chain connects TRBV20-1 to TRBJ2-1, with D tentatively TRBD2 (6 bases). Trimming cost V 8 bases and J 4 bases, with 12 bases left between them. This CDR3 region has 12 residues. The germline gives CDR1 DFQATT, CDR2 SNEGSKA (reference sequence). CDR3 in DNA: TGCAGTATCCTAGCGCGGTACAATGAGCAGTTCTTC. It specifies CSILARYNEQFF.

This chain connects TRBV5-8 to TRBJ2-7; the D is unclear. Germline CDR1 SGHTS, CDR2 YDEGEE. The V and J ends lost 7 bases and 6 bases respectively, with 14 bases between them. This CDR3 comprises 12 residues. The CDR3 region has the DNA TGTGCCAGCGGGCTAACCCTACGCGAGCAGTACTTC. This gives the protein CASGLTLREQYF.